Each of the 17 T cell receptor beta chains below was sequenced from the same sample in a study of human T cells and chemical hapten exposure. MiXCR was run by TCRdb on the RACE reads, yielding one entry per CDR3 protein. The sample gives 85,000 to 90,000 distinct CDR3 sequences, 9.6% of which show up once; around 4% is in the top ten. The sample's time point: pre-sensitization, week 0. Sample treatment: therapeutic diphenylcyclopropenone sensitization with weekly scalp DPC. Sample: whole blood, taken in connection with sensitization to the hapten diphenylcyclopropenone (DPC). The receptors stem from a woman in her thirties or forties with alopecia areata. Some clones in this sample may be carry-over from other donors' samples.

This clonotype has ten or more counts. This chain links TRBV7-2 with TRBJ1-5; 8 bases map to TRBD1. The V gene's germline CDR1 is SGHTA and CDR2 FQGNSA. With 4 bases clipped from V and 3 bases from J, the junction kept 5 bases outside the gene matches. The CDR3 loop spans 15 amino acids. CDR3 sequence reads: CASSSDRGVNQPQHF. In DNA form, the CDR3 reads TGTGCCAGCAGCTCCGACAGGGGTGTCAATCAGCCCCAGCATTTT. Variable domain in full (rest from reference TRBV7-2 and TRBJ1-5): GAGVSQSPSNKVTEKGKDVELRCDPISGHTALYWYRQSLGQGLEFLIYFQGNSAPDKSGLPSDRFSAERTGGSVSTLTIQRTQQEDSAVYLCASSSDRGVNQPQHFGDGTRLSIL.

In this sample, this clonotype turned up many times. The chain recombines TRBV18 with TRBJ2-1; 8 nucleotides line up with TRBD1. Unmatched junction bases numbered 5, after V lost 1 base and J lost 6 bases. Germline lookup yields CDR1 KGHSH and CDR2 LQKENI. The CDR3 runs 15 residues. The CDR3 spells CASSPRTGGTNEQFF. The CDR3 DNA reads TGTGCCAGCTCACCACGAACAGGGGGAACCAATGAGCAGTTCTTC.

This clonotype was counted a few times. V and J are TRBV7-2 and TRBJ1-2; TRBD1 aligns across 7 bases. CDR3 length: 14 amino acids. V was pared by 1 base and J by 5 bases, with 4 bases of the junction left unmatched. CDR1 and CDR2 (germline): SGHTA, FQGNSA. CDR3 sequence (DNA): TGTGCCAGCAGCTTAGTAGGACAGGAGTATGGCTACACCTTC. This sequence encodes CASSLVGQEYGYTF.

Only a few counts were recorded for this clonotype. This sequence joins TRBV10-3 and TRBJ2-5, with D perhaps matching TRBD1 (6 bases). The germline V gene has CDR1 ENHRY and CDR2 SYGVKD. V was pared by 6 bases and J by 3 bases, with 11 bases between. CDR3 length: 13 amino acids. CDR3 sequence: CAIRLAGEETQYF. CDR3 DNA: TGTGCCATCAGACTCGCAGGGGAAGAGACCCAGTACTTC.

This clonotype was detected many times. This chain uses TRBV18 with TRBJ1-1; tentative D call: TRBD1 (6 bases). Germline loops: CDR1 KGHSH, CDR2 LQKENI. The CDR3 has 14 residues. Trimming removed 3 bases from V and 8 bases from J, with 16 bases in between. CDR3 nucleotide sequence: TGTGCCAGCTCACCGCAGGGGCGACGGTTCGAAGCTTTCTTT. It specifies CASSPQGRRFEAFF. Using reference TRBV18 and TRBJ1-1 for the parts outside the CDR3, the full variable domain is NAGVMQNPRHLVRRRGQEARLRCSPMKGHSHVYWYRQLPEEGLKFMVYLQKENIIDESGMPKERFSAEFPKEGPSILRIQQVVRGDSAAYFCASSPQGRRFEAFFGQGTRLTVV.

The chain couples TRBV6-2 or TRBV6-3 to TRBJ1-1, with D unresolved. CDR3 length: 15 residues. V dropped 0 bases and J dropped 4 bases, with 12 bases sitting between them. Germline V CDR1 and CDR2: MNHEY, SVGEGT. This CDR3 reads CASSYSIGLGTEAFF. For the CDR3, the DNA is TGTGCCAGCAGTTACTCTATCGGGTTAGGCACTGAAGCTTTCTTT.

Worth noting for this clonotype: An end of the junction differs from the germline gene, which may be a read error. The V gene is TRBV30, the J gene TRBJ1-1; TRBD1 is a possible D gene (5 bases). The CDR3 is made up of 13 amino acids. Germline lookup yields CDR1 GTSNPN and CDR2 SVGIG (reference sequence). The CDR3 region is CTWARGPPGGAFF. CDR3 nucleotides: TGTACCTGGGCGCGGGGACCACCCGGGGGAGCTTTCTTT.

This clonotype was observed at least ten times. The V and J genes are TRBV6-1 and TRBJ2-7, with 9 bases aligning to TRBD1. CDR3 length: 14 residues. Trimming took 8 bases from V and 3 from J; bases not matched to a gene: 8. From germline, CDR1 is MNHNS and CDR2 SASEGT. CDR3 sequence (DNA): TGTGCCAGCCGGGACAGGGAGTTTAGCTACGAGCAGTACTTC. Translating it yields CASRDREFSYEQYF.

This rearrangement joins TRBV29-1 to TRBJ1-1, with D maybe TRBD1 (5 bases). V was pared by 7 bases and J by 1 base, with 10 bases between. This CDR3 comprises 12 residues. Germline CDR1 and CDR2: SQVTM and ANQGSEA. The CDR3 DNA reads as TGCAGCGCGGCCGACAGGAACACTGAAGCTTTCTTT. It is translated as CSAADRNTEAFF.

At least ten counts were recorded for this clonotype. The chain joins TRBV2 to TRBJ1-2; D possibly corresponds to TRBD1 (5 bases). Germline CDR1 is SNHLY and CDR2 is FYNNEI. The CDR3 length is 12 residues. Trimming removed 8 bases from V and 3 bases from J, with 10 bases in between. The CDR3 region has the DNA TGTGCCAGCTACGGGGGGTACTATGGCTACACCTTC. Protein sequence: CASYGGYYGYTF.

This clonotype was detected many times. The V gene is TRBV29-1, the J gene TRBJ1-1, with D perhaps TRBD1 (5 bases). Germline assignment: CDR1 SQVTM and CDR2 ANQGSEA. The CDR3 spans 13 residues. V was clipped by 2 bases and J by 8 bases, with 15 bases between them. CDR3: CSVESQGPAEAFF. The DNA for the CDR3 is TGCAGCGTTGAATCCCAGGGCCCCGCGGAAGCTTTCTTT.

The gene calls are TRBV9 and TRBJ1-2; D is ambiguous. CDR3 length: 13 amino acids. Looked up from germline, CDR1 is SGDLS and CDR2 is YYNGEE. V lost 4 bases and J 6 bases, leaving 13 bases between the germline ends. CDR3 region: CASSPATWDGYTF. The CDR3 DNA reads TGTGCCAGCAGCCCCGCAACCTGGGATGGCTACACCTTC. Combining the CDR3 with reference TRBV9 and TRBJ1-2 gives the whole variable domain DSGVTQTPKHLITATGQRVTLRCSPRSGDLSVYWYQQSLDQGLQFLIQYYNGEERAKGNILERFSAQQFPDLHSELNLSSLELGDSALYFCASSPATWDGYTFGSGTRLTVV.

This clonotype was seen at least ten times. The chain employs TRBV4-3 and TRBJ1-5; D gene unclear. The CDR3 loop spans 14 amino acids. In germline, CDR1 is LGHNA, CDR2 YSLEER. V dropped 1 base and J dropped 6 bases, with 10 bases sitting between them. CDR3 loop: CASSQVTAGQPQHF. DNA for the CDR3: TGCGCCAGCAGCCAAGTCACAGCGGGTCAGCCCCAGCATTTT.

V is TRBV6-2 or TRBV6-3 and J is TRBJ2-2; D is unclear. Germline CDR1 is MNHEY and CDR2 is SVGEGT. The CDR3 totals 16 residues. Trimming removed 0 bases from V and 1 base from J, with 9 bases in between. The CDR3 DNA is TGTGCCAGCAGTTACTCGGGCAGCCAGAACACCGGGGAGCTGTTTTTT. It encodes CASSYSGSQNTGELFF.

In this sample, this clonotype turned up many times. V usage is TRBV4-1 and J usage is TRBJ2-5; 9 bases agree with TRBD2. There are 16 residues in the CDR3. With 0 bases clipped from V and 2 bases from J, the junction kept 4 bases outside the gene matches. CDR1 MGHRA and CDR2 YSYEKL come from the germline V gene. The DNA for the CDR3 is TGCGCCAGCAGCCAAGATCACGCGGGGGGGCAAGAGACCCAGTACTTC. Protein product: CASSQDHAGGQETQYF.

The chain couples TRBV28 to TRBJ2-2; D may be TRBD1 or TRBD2 (6 bases each). The length of the CDR3 is 14 residues. V lost 8 bases and J 11 bases, leaving 21 bases between the germline ends. The germline gives CDR1 MDHEN, CDR2 SYDVKM. The CDR3 region has the DNA TGTGCCAGCTCGACTAGGGGGGTAAAGGGAGAGCTGTTTTTT. Amino acid sequence: CASSTRGVKGELFF.

This sequence joins TRBV29-1 and TRBJ1-1, with D perhaps matching TRBD1 (5 bases). CDR1 SQVTM and CDR2 ANQGSEA come from the germline V gene. The CDR3 has 12 amino acids. With 7 bases removed from V and 4 bases from J, the gap between germline ends came to 13 bases. CDR3 nucleotide sequence: TGCAGCGCCGAGTTTGGGGGCACTGAAGCTTTCTTT. Translation gives CSAEFGGTEAFF.